Ten or more counts support the clone carrying this TCR beta chain. Its antigen is as yet unknown. Moderate-to-severe activity, CAS at least 3, NOSPECS at least 4 and duration under 3 months characterized donors with ophthalmopathy. RNA transcripts provided the template for amplifying TCR beta CDR3 regions. HTBI primers were employed in first-round RT-PCR, then a second-round multiplex PCR followed. TCRdb analysed the multiplex PCR reads with MiXCR anew, one entry per CDR3 protein. The table includes 300,000 to 400,000 distinct CDR3 sequences, 15% to 20% detected once. This sample is part of a study of Graves' ophthalmopathy and Graves' hyperthyroidism. Germline CDR1 is MDHEN and CDR2 is SYDVKM. V lost 5 bases to trimming and J lost 7 bases; unmatched junction nucleotides: 15. This CDR3 is built from 16 residues. Findings and limits, study-wide: Ophthalmopathy cases were distinguished from stable hyperthyroidism by a 13-signature model, reaching 85% to 90% sensitivity and about 81% specificity.

Sequenced: peripheral blood. The TCR was taken from an adult man with Graves' ophthalmopathy. This chain uses TRBV28 with TRBJ2-7; 9 positions match TRBD1. The DNA for the CDR3 is TGTGCCAGCAGTCTCTGGACAGGGGAAAAAACGGGGGAGCAGTACTTC. Its protein is CASSLWTGEKTGEQYF.